The subject of this entry is one TCR beta chain. Reverse transcribing all isolated RNA meant expressed TCRB transcripts were sequenced. Generated by immunoSEQ multiplex PCR, the TCRdb table keeps only in-frame clones and is missing some. The table records around 340,000 clones, 20% of them present only once. This sample is part of a study of beta chain features in type 1 diabetes. The CDR3 covers 15 residues. V gave up 6 bases and J gave up 3 bases; unmatched junction bases: 4. CDR1 and CDR2 from the germline V gene are ENHRY and SYGVKD. This chain joins TRBV10-3 and TRBJ2-3; 12 positions agree with TRBD2. Input material: naive CD4+ T cells from blood. This receptor was identified in a woman younger than 35 in good health. This CDR3 is CAIRASGGATDTQYF. CDR3 nucleotide sequence: TGTGCCATCAGGGCTAGCGGGGGGGCAACAGATACGCAGTATTTT.